What follows is one T cell receptor beta chain and its context. Its antigen is currently unknown. They isolated at least 7 million PBMCs from each sample. Together with a sample-barcoded 5' primer, a J-beta primer mix was included in a second PCR lasting about 7 to 12 cycles. A tag from a template-switch adaptor with 12 random nucleotides marked each cDNA molecule. TCRdb reanalysed the 5' RACE reads using MiXCR and keeps one entry per CDR3 protein. The table includes roughly 1,300,000 distinct CDR3 sequences, approximately 63% detected once. The sample is drawn from a study of blood T cells in healthy people across ages. Study findings and constraints: Diversity of TCR beta correlated strongly with naive T cell percentage. Aged donors had fewer naive CD4+ cells and lower diversity than long-lived donors.

The CDR3 contains 15 residues. Germline V gene lookup returns CDR1 WNHNN and CDR2 SYGVQD (reference sequence). The sequence was obtained from a young man in good health. The sequencing sample was made of blood. J is TRBJ2-7 and V is TRBV10-1, with 12 positions matching TRBD2. The J call may be mistaken, given a closer DNA end match to TRBJ2-1. Written as DNA, the CDR3 is TGCGCCAGCAGCCCTCGGACTAGCGGGACTAATGAGCAGTTCTTC. It codes for CASSPRTSGTNEQFF.